This is a list of T cell receptor beta chains from one sample in a study of blood T cell repertoires in COVID-19. Sequenced by immunoSEQ multiplex PCR; TCRdb stores in-frame clones only, minus some. The sample contains about 170,000 clones, roughly 84% of which appear only once. The specimen was peripheral blood. Receptors originate from a man aged 50 to 60 with active or convalescent COVID-19. Both conserved end residues are part of each CDR3. The D gene is left open where the match is weak. Rows may omit the clone size; those that give it use once, few, many or a size class.

j_call	v_call	clone_size	d_call	cdr3_nt	cdr3_aa
TRBJ2-5	TRBV7-9	NA	NA	TGTGCCAGCAGCTTAGCTACACCTCAAGAGACCCAGTACTTC	CASSLATPQETQYF
TRBJ2-1	TRBV4-1	NA	NA	TGCGCCAGCAGCCAAGAGAGAGCGCGTGTTGAGCAGTTCTTC	CASSQERARVEQFF
TRBJ2-7	TRBV10-3	NA	TRBD1	TGTGCCATCAGTTGGACAGGGGGCGGCGAGCAGTACTTC	CAISWTGGGEQYF
TRBJ2-3	TRBV25-1	NA	TRBD2	TGTGCCAGCAGTGAATATAAAACTAGCGGGGGTACGGATACGCAGTATTTT	CASSEYKTSGGTDTQYF
TRBJ2-1	TRBV6-2/TRBV6-3	once	TRBD2	TGTGCCAGCAGTTTACTAGCGGGAGGGAATAATGAGCAGTTCTTC	CASSLLAGGNNEQFF
TRBJ2-7	TRBV6-5	NA	TRBD1	TGTGCCAGCAGCCCCGGGACAGGGGTACGGTACGAGCAGTACTTC	CASSPGTGVRYEQYF
TRBJ2-1	TRBV29-1	NA	TRBD2	TGCAGCGCCTTGTTACCGGGGACTAGCGGGAGCAATGAGCAGTTCTTC	CSALLPGTSGSNEQFF
TRBJ2-2	TRBV9	NA	NA	TGTGCCAGCAGCGCCACACCGAGGGGGATTGGCGGGGAGCTGTTTTTT	CASSATPRGIGGELFF
TRBJ2-5	TRBV4-3	NA	NA	TGCGCCAGCAGCCAAGAGGTCAGGGAGACCCAGTACTTC	CASSQEVRETQYF
TRBJ1-6	TRBV7-9	NA	NA	TGTGCCAGCAGCATAGAAGGGGCGGTCAATTCACCCCTCCACTTT	CASSIEGAVNSPLHF
TRBJ2-7	TRBV19	NA	TRBD1	TGTGCCAGTAGCCCGGGACAGGTTGTCTACGAGCAGTACTTC	CASSPGQVVYEQYF
TRBJ2-5	TRBV5-6	NA	NA	TGTGCCAGCAGCTTGCGGTGGTCGGGAGAGACCCAGTACTTC	CASSLRWSGETQYF
TRBJ1-6	TRBV13	NA	NA	TGTGCCAGCAGCCCCGATAGATATAGATCACCCCTCCACTTT	CASSPDRYRSPLHF
TRBJ2-7	TRBV4-2	NA	TRBD1	TGTGCCAGCAGCCATCCAGGACAGGCGACCTACGAGCAGTACTTC	CASSHPGQATYEQYF
TRBJ2-7	TRBV15	NA	TRBD1	TGTGCCACCAGATCACAGGGGGATAACTCCTACGAGCAGTACTTC	CATRSQGDNSYEQYF
TRBJ1-2	TRBV12-3/TRBV12-4	NA	NA	TGTGCCAGCAGCTGGGGGGGAGACTATGGCTACACCTTC	CASSWGGDYGYTF
TRBJ1-2	TRBV9	NA	TRBD1	TGTGCCAGCAGAGCCGCAGGGGGTTATGGCTACACCTTC	CASRAAGGYGYTF
TRBJ1-2	TRBV5-1	NA	NA	TGCGCCAGCAGCTTGGAGGGGGTGACCTATGGCTACACCTTC	CASSLEGVTYGYTF
TRBJ1-2	TRBV9	NA	NA	TGTGCCAGCAGCGTCCAGACAGATTCGGGCTACACCTTC	CASSVQTDSGYTF
TRBJ2-3	TRBV19	once	TRBD1	TGTGCCAGCAGGGACAGAAGCACAGATACGCAGTATTTT	CASRDRSTDTQYF
TRBJ1-4	TRBV18	once	NA	TGTGCCAGCTCACCCGCGTCTGAAAAACTGTTTTTT	CASSPASEKLFF
TRBJ1-2	TRBV3-1/TRBV3-2	few	TRBD1	TGTGCCAGCAGCCTGGGACAGGGGGACTATGGCTACACCTTC	CASSLGQGDYGYTF
TRBJ1-5	TRBV7-9	NA	NA	TGTGCCAGCAGCTTATTGGTACAGGTTAGCAATCAGCCCCAGCATTTT	CASSLLVQVSNQPQHF
TRBJ2-6	TRBV19	NA	TRBD2	TGTGCCAGTACCACCCTCCGGGGGGGTCTTGGGGCCAACGTCCTGACTTTC	CASTTLRGGLGANVLTF
TRBJ1-2	TRBV25-1	NA	NA	TGTGCCAGCAGTGACCCAGGGAGGAATAACTATGGCTACACCTTC	CASSDPGRNNYGYTF
TRBJ2-7	TRBV29-1	NA	NA	TGCAGCGTCGATGAGGGGGTGAAGGGCGAGCAGTACTTC	CSVDEGVKGEQYF
TRBJ2-7	TRBV29-1	once	NA	TGCAGCGTTGTAGGCGCCCCGGGCTACGAGCAGTACTTC	CSVVGAPGYEQYF
TRBJ1-2	TRBV29-1	few	NA	TGCAGCGTTGAAACGGACTTGGAGGGCTACACCTTC	CSVETDLEGYTF
TRBJ2-3	TRBV9	NA	TRBD1	TGTGCCAGCAGCGACCGGGACAGGGGTACAGATACGCAGTATTTT	CASSDRDRGTDTQYF
TRBJ1-5	TRBV5-1	NA	TRBD1	TGCGCCAGCAGCTTACAGGGGGCAGGGCAGCCCCAGCATTTT	CASSLQGAGQPQHF
TRBJ1-2	TRBV30	NA	TRBD1	TGTGCCTGGAGTCGGCAGGGGGTTGGCTACACCTTC	CAWSRQGVGYTF
TRBJ2-6	TRBV24-1	NA	NA	TGTGCCACCAGTGAGACAAGACAAACTGGGGCCAACGTCCTGACTTTC	CATSETRQTGANVLTF
TRBJ2-5	TRBV4-1	NA	NA	TGCGCCAGCAGCCAAGATTTATTGGCGGCACAAGAGACCCAGTACTTC	CASSQDLLAAQETQYF
TRBJ1-1	TRBV24-1	NA	NA	TGTGCCACCAGTGAAACGGGACTCTCAGCTGAAGCTTTCTTT	CATSETGLSAEAFF
TRBJ2-1	TRBV24-1	NA	NA	TGTGCCACCAGTATAACTAGCTTCGAGCAGTTCTTC	CATSITSFEQFF
TRBJ2-5	TRBV14	NA	NA	TGTGCCAGCAGCCAAGTCGGTTACAGGGAGTACCAAGAGACCCAGTACTTC	CASSQVGYREYQETQYF
TRBJ2-3	TRBV11-3	NA	TRBD2	TGTGCCAGCAGCTTGGGCGGGAGAGGGGCAGATACGCAGTATTTT	CASSLGGRGADTQYF
TRBJ2-1	TRBV6-5	NA	TRBD2	TGTGCCAGCGGTCCCCTAGCGGGAGTCTACAATGAGCAGTTCTTC	CASGPLAGVYNEQFF
TRBJ2-3	TRBV4-2	many	TRBD2	TGTGCCAGCAGCCAAGAGACGGGGGGGCCAGATACGCAGTATTTT	CASSQETGGPDTQYF
TRBJ2-4	TRBV2	few	TRBD2	TGTGCCACCCAGTTCAGCGGGGGCAAAAACATTCAGTACTTC	CATQFSGGKNIQYF
TRBJ2-7	TRBV11-3	once	NA	TGTGCCAGCAGCTTAGGGGCATCGTACGAGCAGTACTTC	CASSLGASYEQYF
TRBJ1-2	TRBV12-5	NA	NA	TGTGCTAGTGGTTTGGTAGGGGGAGAGGGCTACACCTTC	CASGLVGGEGYTF